The rows below give T cell receptor beta chains drawn from one sample of a study of T cells in Graves' hyperthyroidism and ophthalmopathy. Each CDR3 protein is one row after TCRdb ran MiXCR on the multiplex PCR reads. The table shows roughly 720,000 distinct CDR3 sequences, with approximately 15% occurring only once. What was sequenced was blood. These receptors were collected from a man aged 50 to 59 with Graves' hyperthyroidism. CDR3s leave out the opening cysteine and the closing phenylalanine or tryptophan.

V	J	CDR3
TRBV11-2	TRBJ2-5	ASSSGLFGETQY
TRBV12-5	TRBJ2-7	ASGLVPGNYEQY
TRBV13	TRBJ2-3	ASSFGRASTDTQY
TRBV7-9	TRBJ2-5	ASSLLRRAEETQY
TRBV20-1	TRBJ1-5	SAVGTGFPQPQH
TRBV2	TRBJ2-3	ASCASGSTDTQY
TRBV7-9	TRBJ2-7	ASSLDTPHEQY
TRBV13	TRBJ1-2	ASRKTGDVTPPNYGYT
TRBV20-1	TRBJ1-2	SAPGQGRGGDYGYT
TRBV5-1	TRBJ2-5	ASSLSGPVLGETQY
TRBV6-5	TRBJ2-7	ASSYPDTFSEQY